This T cell receptor beta chain was sequenced for a study of control samples from healthy donors and cancer patients. Sequenced by immunoSEQ multiplex PCR; TCRdb stores in-frame clones only, minus some. The sample lists approximately 71,000 clones, 85% to 90% seen once, with 15% to 20% in the top ten. Losses at the gene ends were 4 bases for V and 0 bases for J; bases not matched to a gene: 2. The CDR3 is made up of 14 amino acids. Germline CDR1 KGHSH, CDR2 LQKENI. V usage is TRBV18 and J usage is TRBJ1-1, with TRBD1 matching over 7 bases. The receptor was derived from a man aged 60-69 years with lung cancer. The sequencing sample was made of PBMCs. The CDR3 DNA follows: TGTGCCAGCTCACGCGACAGGGTGAACACTGAAGCTTTCTTT. This gives the protein CASSRDRVNTEAFF.